Listed here are 32 T cell receptor beta chains from one sample, sequenced in a study of CD4 T cells in relation to SARS-CoV-2 and coronaviruses. Which antigens these TCRs recognize remains unknown. Unexposed donor CD4+ T cells date from about 2011-2018, before the COVID-19 pandemic. CD4+ T cells were isolated from the cells after about ten days of culture. The protocol was immunoSEQ multiplex PCR, while the TCRdb copy is restricted to in-frame clones and leaves out a portion. Among 22,000 or so clones listed, 75% to 85% were seen once. Specimen: CD4+ T cells from PBMCs, cultured in vitro. These receptors were collected from a human donor in good health.

The chain has TRBV5-1 and TRBJ2-3; 8 bases fit TRBD2. The CDR3 is made up of 16 amino acids. Germline lookup yields CDR1 SGHRS and CDR2 YFSETQ. Trimming cost V 3 bases and J 2 bases; bases outside gene matches: 8. This chain's CDR3 is CASSYQAGDPTDTQYF. As DNA, the CDR3 is TGCGCCAGCAGCTATCAAGCGGGAGACCCCACAGATACGCAGTATTTT.

The chain uses TRBV11-2 and TRBJ2-1; D uncertain. Looked up from germline, CDR1 is SGHAT and CDR2 is FQNNGV. The CDR3 runs to 16 residues. Trimming took 0 bases from V and 3 from J, leaving 12 bases between them. CDR3 loop: CASSLDLAGFYNEQFF. The CDR3 DNA reads TGTGCCAGCAGCTTAGATCTCGCCGGGTTCTACAATGAGCAGTTCTTC.

The chain carries TRBV5-1 and TRBJ2-1; D unclear. CDR3 length equals 14 residues. V was cut by 3 bases and J by 2 bases, with 9 bases left in between. CDR1 is SGHRS and CDR2 is YFSETQ in the germline V gene. In DNA form, the CDR3 reads TGCGCCAGCAGCTACACTACAGCCTACAATGAGCAGTTCTTC. Protein: CASSYTTAYNEQFF.

The chain is built from TRBV6-6 and TRBJ2-7; no definite D call. V gave up 6 bases and J gave up 5 bases, with 11 bases separating them. The CDR3 totals 12 residues. In germline, CDR1 is MNHNY, CDR2 SVGAGI (reference sequence). CDR3 amino acids: CASSLDADEQYF. CDR3 in DNA: TGTGCCAGCAGCCTAGATGCGGACGAGCAGTACTTC.

This chain connects TRBV7-3 to TRBJ2-3; 12 nucleotides align to TRBD2. The length of the CDR3 is 16 residues. Losses at the gene ends were 2 bases for V and 0 bases for J; bases not matched to a gene: 0. CDR1 and CDR2 from the germline V gene are SGHTA and FQGTGA. The CDR3 DNA follows: TGTGCCAGCAGCTTAGGGACTAGCGGGAGCACAGATACGCAGTATTTT. Its protein is CASSLGTSGSTDTQYF. Combining the CDR3 with reference TRBV7-3 and TRBJ2-3 gives the whole variable domain GAGVSQTPSNKVTEKGKYVELRCDPISGHTALYWYRQSLGQGPEFLIYFQGTGAADDSGLPNDRFFAVRPEGSVSTLKIQRTERGDSAVYLCASSLGTSGSTDTQYFGPGTRLTVL.

The V gene is TRBV6-1, the J gene TRBJ2-5; unclear D gene. CDR1 is MNHNS and CDR2 is SASEGT in the germline V gene. The CDR3 consists of 13 residues. V lost 2 bases to trimming and J lost 2 bases, with 6 bases between them. This CDR3 is CASSEPAQETQYF. The DNA for the CDR3 is TGTGCCAGCAGTGAACCGGCTCAAGAGACCCAGTACTTC.

V gene TRBV6-2 or TRBV6-3 combines with J gene TRBJ1-5; possibly TRBD1 for D (6 bases). CDR1 is MNHEY and CDR2 is SVGEGT in the germline V gene. Trimming cost V 6 bases and J 4 bases, with 22 bases left between them. The CDR3 is 17 amino acids. The CDR3 DNA is TGTGCCAGCAGCCTAAGAGGGAATGGGGGGCTAAATCAGCCCCAGCATTTT. It codes for CASSLRGNGGLNQPQHF.

On this clone: Additional DNA sequences in this sample encode the identical CDR3. The rearrangement joins TRBV6-6 to TRBJ1-2, with a possible D match to TRBD1 (5 bases). Germline CDR1 and CDR2: MNHNY and SVGAGI (reference sequence). The length of the CDR3 is 11 residues. V was clipped by 7 bases and J by 7 bases, with 10 bases between them. The CDR3 region has the DNA TGTGCCAGCACAGGGCTTGGTGGCTACACCTTC. Protein product: CASTGLGGYTF.

CDR3 nucleotide sequence: TGTGCCAGCAGTTGGGACAGGGATGTCGGGGAGCTGTTTTTT. Its translation is CASSWDRDVGELFF. This chain links TRBV6-4 with TRBJ2-2, with 9 bases fitting TRBD1. The CDR3 runs to 14 residues. The trim removed 5 bases at V and 7 bases at J, leaving 5 bases unmatched. Germline V gives CDR1 MRHNA, CDR2 SNTAGT.

The chain recombines TRBV7-3 with TRBJ1-2; D unresolved. V lost 2 bases, J lost 1 base, and 5 bases lay in between. The CDR3 runs to 13 residues. CDR1 and CDR2 from the germline V gene are SGHTA and FQGTGA. The CDR3 DNA sequence: TGTGCCAGCAGCTTAGACAATAACTATGGCTACACCTTC. Protein: CASSLDNNYGYTF.

V usage is TRBV5-8 and J usage is TRBJ1-5; D not certain. The germline V and J ends were trimmed by 0 bases and 4 bases, with 8 bases remaining between them. The CDR3 loop spans 14 amino acids. In germline, CDR1 is SGHTS, CDR2 YDEGEE. CDR3 region: CASSLVPRNQPQHF. Written as DNA, the CDR3 is TGTGCCAGCAGCTTGGTTCCCAGGAATCAGCCCCAGCATTTT.

This clone was seen only a few times. V gene TRBV5-4 combines with J gene TRBJ2-1, with 9 bases lining up with TRBD1. Per the germline V gene, CDR1 is SGHNT and CDR2 is YYREEE (reference sequence). The V and J ends lost 0 bases and 2 bases, in that order; junction bases with no gene match: 3. CDR3 length: 16 residues. CDR3 residues: CASSLAGQGTYNEQFF. DNA of the CDR3: TGTGCCAGCAGCTTGGCGGGACAGGGTACCTACAATGAGCAGTTCTTC.

CDR3 DNA sequence: TGCGCCAGCGGACGATCAGCCGCAAACTACGAGCAGTACTTC. Protein product: CASGRSAANYEQYF. This chain joins TRBV10-2 and TRBJ2-7; no clear D gene. This CDR3 contains 14 residues. CDR1 is WSHSY and CDR2 is SAAADI in the germline V gene. Trimming removed 8 bases from V and 3 bases from J, with 17 bases in between.

This chain uses TRBV25-1 with TRBJ2-7, with TRBD2 matching over 12 bases. The CDR3 has 15 residues. The V segment lost 4 bases and the J segment 4 bases; nucleotides outside the gene matches: 5. Germline CDR1 is MGHDK and CDR2 is SYGVNS. The CDR3 here is CASSGTSGTQYEQYF. In DNA, the CDR3 is TGTGCCAGCAGTGGGACTAGCGGGACTCAATACGAGCAGTACTTC.

This clone was observed once. The V call is TRBV6-5, the J call TRBJ2-3; 7 nucleotides match TRBD2. V was clipped by 6 bases and J by 0 bases; unmatched bases: 6. This CDR3 is built from 15 residues. CDR1 is MNHEY and CDR2 is SVGAGI in the germline V gene. CDR3 bases: TGTGCCAGCAGGGCCCTAGCGGCTAGCACAGATACGCAGTATTTT. Its protein is CASRALAASTDTQYF.

This clone was seen a handful of times. This chain links TRBV12-3 or TRBV12-4 with TRBJ2-7, with 7 bases identical to TRBD2. Trimming took 5 bases from V and 6 from J; bases not matched to a gene: 4. CDR3 size: 12 residues. In nucleotides, the CDR3 is TGTGCCAGCAGTCGGACTAGACTCGAGCAGTACTTC. It specifies CASSRTRLEQYF.

This chain uses TRBV30 with TRBJ1-1; no definite D call. CDR1 is GTSNPN and CDR2 is SVGIG in the germline V gene (reference sequence). V dropped 0 bases and J dropped 4 bases, with 6 bases sitting between them. The CDR3 is made up of 12 amino acids. As DNA, the CDR3 is TGTGCCTGGAGTGTACTTTCCACTGAAGCTTTCTTT. Its protein product is CAWSVLSTEAFF.

The J gene is TRBJ1-6, the V gene TRBV5-1; D gene uncertain. The CDR3 extends over 15 amino acids. Germline V gene sequence: CDR1 SGHRS, CDR2 YFSETQ. Trimming cost V 0 bases and J 7 bases, with 11 bases left between them. The CDR3 sequence: CASSLERSGNSPLHF. The CDR3 region has the DNA TGCGCCAGCAGCTTGGAACGGTCGGGGAATTCACCCCTCCACTTT.

This clone was seen more than once but under ten times. This chain connects TRBV6-5 to TRBJ1-2, with TRBD1 matching over 9 bases. Trimming cost V 7 bases and J 8 bases; bases outside gene matches: 8. The germline CDR1 and CDR2 sequences are MNHEY and SVGAGI. CDR3 length: 13 residues. The CDR3 region is CASTGDRAGGYTF. CDR3 nucleotide sequence: TGTGCCAGCACCGGGGACAGGGCTGGGGGCTACACCTTC.

The chain employs TRBV2 and TRBJ2-7; possibly TRBD2 for D (5 bases). The length of the CDR3 is 14 residues. Trimming took off 6 bases at V and 0 bases at J, with 12 bases between the two ends. The germline V gene has CDR1 SNHLY and CDR2 FYNNEI. The CDR3 is CASRRTQSSYEQYF. CDR3 nucleotide sequence: TGTGCCAGCAGGCGGACTCAGAGCTCCTACGAGCAGTACTTC.

The rearrangement joins TRBV10-3 to TRBJ2-2; no reliable D call. Trimming left V 3 bases short and J 6 bases short, with 5 bases between. CDR3 size: 12 residues. Germline CDR1 reads ENHRY; CDR2 reads SYGVKD. CDR3 coding DNA: TGTGCCATCAGTGATTTCGCCGGGGAGCTGTTTTTT. Translated: CAISDFAGELFF.

The chain uses TRBV9 and TRBJ1-1; D possibly corresponds to TRBD1 (6 bases). The germline gives CDR1 SGDLS, CDR2 YYNGEE. Trimming pared 4 bases from V and 1 base from J, leaving 14 bases between. CDR3 length: 15 residues. The DNA of the CDR3 is TGTGCCAGCAGCCTGTATGGGGGCCAGAACACTGAAGCTTTCTTT. This encodes CASSLYGGQNTEAFF. The entire variable domain, with the rest obtained from reference TRBV9 and TRBJ1-1, is as follows: DSGVTQTPKHLITATGQRVTLRCSPRSGDLSVYWYQQSLDQGLQFLIQYYNGEERAKGNILERFSAQQFPDLHSELNLSSLELGDSALYFCASSLYGGQNTEAFFGQGTRLTVV.

This CDR3 reads CASRKLNNEQFF. CDR3 DNA sequence: TGTGCCAGCAGAAAGCTAAACAATGAGCAGTTCTTC. The rearrangement links TRBV2 to TRBJ2-1; D is unresolved. CDR3 length: 12 residues. Per germline, CDR1 SNHLY and CDR2 FYNNEI. The V gene lost 6 bases and the J gene lost 5 bases, with 8 bases spanning the gap. Full variable domain (rest looked up from reference TRBV2 and TRBJ2-1): EPEVTQTPSHQVTQMGQEVILRCVPISNHLYFYWYRQILGQKVEFLVSFYNNEISEKSEIFDDQFSVERPDGSNFTLKIRSTKLEDSAMYFCASRKLNNEQFFGPGTRLTVL.

This chain links TRBV24-1 with TRBJ2-1; the match to TRBD2 covers 10 bases. CDR3 length equals 16 residues. J was trimmed by 6 bases and V by 3 bases; bases with no gene match: 7. From germline, CDR1 is KGHDR and CDR2 SFDVKD. This chain's CDR3 is CATSDPGLAAANEQFF. CDR3 coding DNA: TGTGCCACCAGTGATCCCGGACTAGCGGCAGCCAATGAGCAGTTCTTC.

This chain connects TRBV5-1 to TRBJ2-5; TRBD2 matches at 14 bases. The CDR3 is made up of 15 amino acids. CDR1 is SGHRS, CDR2 YFSETQ, per germline. The junction had 5 bases not matched to a gene; V was cut back by 6 bases and J by 4 bases. The CDR3 is CASMAGTSGRETQYF. CDR3 DNA sequence: TGCGCCAGCATGGCCGGGACTAGCGGGAGAGAGACCCAGTACTTC.

The V gene is TRBV19, the J gene TRBJ1-1, with unresolved D. Trimming pared 1 base from V and 4 bases from J, leaving 10 bases between. The CDR3 covers 14 residues. CDR1 and CDR2 from the germline V gene are LNHDA and SQIVND (reference sequence). CDR3 nucleotides: TGTGCCAGTAGTATAGTGGTGGGAAGCACTGAAGCTTTCTTT. It codes for CASSIVVGSTEAFF.

The chain recombines TRBV5-6 with TRBJ1-6; D gene unclear. Trimming stripped 1 base from V and 9 bases from J, with 8 bases between. Per the germline V gene, CDR1 is SGHDT and CDR2 is YYEEEE. The CDR3 extends over 13 amino acids. CDR3 sequence reads: CASSLLPGSPLHF. CDR3 sequence (DNA): TGTGCCAGCAGCTTGCTGCCTGGTTCACCCCTCCACTTT.

V and J are TRBV21-1 and TRBJ2-7. TRBV21-1 is a pseudogene segment. The CDR3 contains 15 residues. CDR3 coding DNA: TGTGCCAGCAGCGTACGGACGGTAAGATGCTACGAGCAGTACTTC. Its translation is CASSVRTVRCYEQYF.

This clone occurred once. The chain joins TRBV9 to TRBJ1-2, with 10 bases matching TRBD1. Germline trimming cut 4 bases from V and 6 bases from J; bases unmatched to any gene: 9. The CDR3 totals 15 residues. From germline, CDR1 is SGDLS and CDR2 YYNGEE. In DNA form, the CDR3 reads TGTGCCAGCAGCCTGGAGGACAGGGGGTCGGATGGCTACACCTTC. Translating it yields CASSLEDRGSDGYTF.

The chain carries TRBV27 and TRBJ1-2, with D possibly TRBD1 on 5 matching bases. The V end was cut by 0 bases, the J end by 6 bases, with 17 bases between. Germline V gives CDR1 MNHEY, CDR2 SMNVEV (reference sequence). The CDR3 totals 16 residues. Written as DNA, the CDR3 is TGTGCCAGCAGTTTATCAGGGGTCGGGTGGACGAATGGCTACACCTTC. This sequence encodes CASSLSGVGWTNGYTF.

This clone was counted between two and nine times. V and J are TRBV27 and TRBJ1-1; unclear D gene. This CDR3 has 12 amino acids. Between the trimmed V and J ends, which lost 4 bases and 10 bases, there was a span of 13 bases. Germline CDR1 is MNHEY and CDR2 is SMNVEV (reference sequence). CDR3 in DNA: TGTGCCAGCAGTTCACCTGGGGTCGCAGCTTTCTTT. Translation: CASSSPGVAAFF.

The CDR3 loop is CASSFDSLSYEQYF. DNA of the CDR3: TGTGCCAGCAGCTTTGACAGTCTTAGCTACGAGCAGTACTTC. J is TRBJ2-7 and V is TRBV11-3; TRBD1 might be the D (5 bases). Germline V lookup: CDR1 SGHNT, CDR2 YENEEA. Trimming took off 3 bases at V and 3 bases at J, with 12 bases between the two ends. The CDR3 runs 14 residues.